Below, one T cell receptor (beta chain) is given with its context. Its target is unknown. The V end was cut by 0 bases, the J end by 1 base, with 6 bases between. In germline, CDR1 is SEHNR, CDR2 FQNEAQ (reference sequence). The CDR3 runs to 15 residues. Preparation of the TCRbeta library used unique molecular identifiers. Via MiXCR, TCRdb re-called the PCR reads, giving one row per CDR3 protein. Of 500,000 to 650,000 distinct CDR3 sequences in the sample, 10% to 12% are singletons; the top ten hold 12% to 15%. These data belong to a study of T-cell reconstitution after alpha-beta-depleted transplantation in children. Study outcomes and limitations: At one year after transplant, newly produced T cells mostly accounted for T-cell counts and diversity.

The TCR sequence derives from a female patient aged 2-10 years who had a stem cell transplant for aplastic anemia, so the T cells may come from the graft donor. The chain uses TRBV7-9 and TRBJ2-2, with unresolved D. Sequenced here: PBMCs, mostly from graft donor cells, sampled 180 days after TCRalphabeta/CD19-depleted stem cell transplant. The CDR3 is CASSLAKGNTGELFF. DNA of the CDR3: TGTGCCAGCAGCTTAGCGAAAGGGAACACCGGGGAGCTGTTTTTT. Full variable domain (outside the CDR3, taken from reference TRBV7-9 and TRBJ2-2): DTGVSQNPRHKITKRGQNVTFRCDPISEHNRLYWYRQTLGQGPEFLTYFQNEAQLEKSRLLSDRFSAERPKGSFSTLEIQRTEQGDSAMYLCASSLAKGNTGELFFGEGSRLTVL.